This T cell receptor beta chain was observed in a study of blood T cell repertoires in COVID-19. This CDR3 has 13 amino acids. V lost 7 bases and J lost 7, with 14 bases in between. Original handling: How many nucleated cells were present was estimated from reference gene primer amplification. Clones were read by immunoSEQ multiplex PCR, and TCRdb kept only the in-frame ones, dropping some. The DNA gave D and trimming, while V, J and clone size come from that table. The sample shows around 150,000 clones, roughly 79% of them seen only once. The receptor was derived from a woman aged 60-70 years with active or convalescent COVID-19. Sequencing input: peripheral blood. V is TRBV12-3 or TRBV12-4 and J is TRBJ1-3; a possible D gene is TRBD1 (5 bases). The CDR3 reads CASILVGGNTIYF. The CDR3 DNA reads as TGTGCCAGCATTCTGGTGGGGGGGAACACCATATATTTT.